This T cell receptor beta chain came from a study of blood T cell repertoires in COVID-19. Study as a whole: The study drew acute and convalescent COVID-19 samples from the United States, Italy and Spain. PBMCs, B-cell-depleted T cells, or T cells were the source of the cDNA or gDNA that made up the material.

Original processing notes: Amplification with reference gene primers provided the estimates of nucleated cell counts. This table comes from immunoSEQ multiplex PCR, and its TCRdb copy is limited to in-frame clones, with some not included. The V and J calls and the clone size are those of that table, but D and trimming were determined from the DNA. The sample yields approximately 200,000 clones, around 84% seen once. The CDR3 totals 14 residues. CDR1 SGHNT and CDR2 YYREEE come from the germline V gene (reference sequence). V gave up 3 bases and J gave up 2 bases, with 10 bases separating them. Sample: peripheral blood. The rearrangement uses TRBV5-4 and TRBJ2-3; D not resolved. This sequence was found in a woman aged 55 to 70 who had recovered from COVID-19. The CDR3 nucleotides read TGTGCCAGCAGCTCCACCGCGTACACAGATACGCAGTATTTT. Translated: CASSSTAYTDTQYF.